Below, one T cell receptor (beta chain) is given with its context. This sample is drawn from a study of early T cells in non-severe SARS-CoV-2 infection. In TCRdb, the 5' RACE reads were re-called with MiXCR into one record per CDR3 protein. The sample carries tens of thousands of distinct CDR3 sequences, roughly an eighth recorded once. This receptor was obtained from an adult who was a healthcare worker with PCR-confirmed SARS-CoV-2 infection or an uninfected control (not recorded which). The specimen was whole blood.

CDR3 bases: TGTGCCAGCAGCTGGTGGACTAGCGGGAGACAAGAGACCCAGTACTTC. Residues: CASSWWTSGRQETQYF. This chain connects TRBV5-6 to TRBJ2-5, with 13 nucleotides matching TRBD2. Looked up from germline, CDR1 is SGHDT and CDR2 is YYEEEE. J gave up 2 bases and V 3 bases, and 4 bases lay outside the gene matches. The CDR3 totals 16 residues.